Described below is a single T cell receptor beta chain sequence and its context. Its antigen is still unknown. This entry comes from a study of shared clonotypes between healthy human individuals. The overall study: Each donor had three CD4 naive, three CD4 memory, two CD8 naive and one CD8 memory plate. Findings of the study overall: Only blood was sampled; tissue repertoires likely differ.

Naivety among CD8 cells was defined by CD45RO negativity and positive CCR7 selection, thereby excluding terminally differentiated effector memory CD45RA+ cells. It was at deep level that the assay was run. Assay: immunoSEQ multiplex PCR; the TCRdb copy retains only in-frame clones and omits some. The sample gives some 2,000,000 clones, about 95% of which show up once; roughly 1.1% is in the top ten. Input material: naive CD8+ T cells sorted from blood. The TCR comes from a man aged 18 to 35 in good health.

CDR3 sequence reads: CASSSATGGLGNTIYF. Written as DNA, the CDR3 is TGTGCCAGCAGTTCAGCGACAGGGGGCCTTGGAAACACCATATATTTT. The V and J genes are TRBV28 and TRBJ1-3; 10 nucleotides align to TRBD1. V trimming: 4 bases; J trimming: 3 bases; junction bases outside the gene matches: 6. This CDR3 has 16 amino acids. CDR1 MDHEN and CDR2 SYDVKM come from the germline V gene.